A selection of T cell receptor beta chains follows, all from one sample in a study of blood T cells in healthy people across ages. TCRdb fed the 5' RACE reads into MiXCR, producing one record per CDR3 protein. The profile shows about 1.4 million distinct CDR3 sequences, almost 60% of them singletons. The specimen sequenced was blood. The origin of the receptors is a man between 18 and 35 years old in good health. CDR3s include the opening cysteine and the closing phenylalanine or tryptophan. Fields, in order: D gene, clone size, J gene, V gene, CDR3 protein, CDR3 DNA. A D gene is named only where the DNA matches it firmly. Size is omitted from some rows. Given values are once, few, many or a class for expanded clones.

D: TRBD2; size: -; J: TRBJ2-1; V: TRBV27; CDR3: CASSLTSGRLPKYLFF; DNA: TGTGCCAGCAGTTTAACTAGCGGGAGACTACCTAAGTATCTGTTCTTC
D: -; size: -; J: TRBJ2-1; V: TRBV4-1; CDR3: CASSHQQGEQFF; DNA: TGCGCCAGCAGCCACCAACAGGGTGAGCAGTTCTTC
D: TRBD1; size: -; J: TRBJ1-2; V: TRBV9; CDR3: CASSTGQGRTYGYTF; DNA: TGTGCCAGCAGCACAGGACAGGGGCGTACCTATGGCTACACCTTC
D: TRBD1; size: -; J: TRBJ2-7; V: TRBV4-2; CDR3: CASSQNQGEDLYEQYF; DNA: TGTGCCAGCAGCCAGAACCAGGGGGAAGACCTCTACGAGCAGTACTTC
D: -; size: -; J: TRBJ2-2; V: TRBV7-2; CDR3: CASSLEGLMNTGELFF; DNA: TGTGCCAGCAGCTTGGAGGGTCTCATGAACACCGGGGAGCTGTTTTTT
D: -; size: -; J: TRBJ2-7; V: TRBV3-1; CDR3: CASSQVWRTGVNYEQYF; DNA: TGTGCCAGCAGCCAAGTATGGAGGACGGGGGTTAACTACGAGCAGTACTTC
D: -; size: -; J: TRBJ2-7; V: TRBV28; CDR3: CASSLYPTTGEQYF; DNA: TGTGCCAGCAGTTTATACCCGACGACGGGGGAGCAGTACTTC
D: -; size: once; J: TRBJ2-1; V: TRBV4-3; CDR3: CASSLNPEAGEQFF; DNA: TGCGCCAGCAGCCTTAACCCCGAGGCGGGGGAGCAGTTCTTC
D: -; size: few; J: TRBJ2-7; V: TRBV25-1; CDR3: CASSVGAFGVEQYF; DNA: TGTGCCAGCAGTGTTGGGGCGTTCGGGGTCGAGCAGTACTTC
D: -; size: -; J: TRBJ2-1; V: TRBV6-4; CDR3: CARRDGCSYNEQFF; DNA: TGTGCCAGAAGAGATGGGTGCTCCTACAATGAGCAGTTCTTC
D: -; size: few; J: TRBJ2-4; V: TRBV6-2/TRBV6-3; CDR3: CASSLWRGPTIAKNIQYF; DNA: TGTGCCAGCAGTCTATGGCGGGGTCCGACCATAGCCAAAAACATTCAGTACTTC
D: TRBD2; size: -; J: TRBJ2-7; V: TRBV5-1; CDR3: CASSLQLAASYEQYF; DNA: TGCGCCAGCAGCTTGCAACTAGCGGCCTCCTACGAGCAGTACTTC